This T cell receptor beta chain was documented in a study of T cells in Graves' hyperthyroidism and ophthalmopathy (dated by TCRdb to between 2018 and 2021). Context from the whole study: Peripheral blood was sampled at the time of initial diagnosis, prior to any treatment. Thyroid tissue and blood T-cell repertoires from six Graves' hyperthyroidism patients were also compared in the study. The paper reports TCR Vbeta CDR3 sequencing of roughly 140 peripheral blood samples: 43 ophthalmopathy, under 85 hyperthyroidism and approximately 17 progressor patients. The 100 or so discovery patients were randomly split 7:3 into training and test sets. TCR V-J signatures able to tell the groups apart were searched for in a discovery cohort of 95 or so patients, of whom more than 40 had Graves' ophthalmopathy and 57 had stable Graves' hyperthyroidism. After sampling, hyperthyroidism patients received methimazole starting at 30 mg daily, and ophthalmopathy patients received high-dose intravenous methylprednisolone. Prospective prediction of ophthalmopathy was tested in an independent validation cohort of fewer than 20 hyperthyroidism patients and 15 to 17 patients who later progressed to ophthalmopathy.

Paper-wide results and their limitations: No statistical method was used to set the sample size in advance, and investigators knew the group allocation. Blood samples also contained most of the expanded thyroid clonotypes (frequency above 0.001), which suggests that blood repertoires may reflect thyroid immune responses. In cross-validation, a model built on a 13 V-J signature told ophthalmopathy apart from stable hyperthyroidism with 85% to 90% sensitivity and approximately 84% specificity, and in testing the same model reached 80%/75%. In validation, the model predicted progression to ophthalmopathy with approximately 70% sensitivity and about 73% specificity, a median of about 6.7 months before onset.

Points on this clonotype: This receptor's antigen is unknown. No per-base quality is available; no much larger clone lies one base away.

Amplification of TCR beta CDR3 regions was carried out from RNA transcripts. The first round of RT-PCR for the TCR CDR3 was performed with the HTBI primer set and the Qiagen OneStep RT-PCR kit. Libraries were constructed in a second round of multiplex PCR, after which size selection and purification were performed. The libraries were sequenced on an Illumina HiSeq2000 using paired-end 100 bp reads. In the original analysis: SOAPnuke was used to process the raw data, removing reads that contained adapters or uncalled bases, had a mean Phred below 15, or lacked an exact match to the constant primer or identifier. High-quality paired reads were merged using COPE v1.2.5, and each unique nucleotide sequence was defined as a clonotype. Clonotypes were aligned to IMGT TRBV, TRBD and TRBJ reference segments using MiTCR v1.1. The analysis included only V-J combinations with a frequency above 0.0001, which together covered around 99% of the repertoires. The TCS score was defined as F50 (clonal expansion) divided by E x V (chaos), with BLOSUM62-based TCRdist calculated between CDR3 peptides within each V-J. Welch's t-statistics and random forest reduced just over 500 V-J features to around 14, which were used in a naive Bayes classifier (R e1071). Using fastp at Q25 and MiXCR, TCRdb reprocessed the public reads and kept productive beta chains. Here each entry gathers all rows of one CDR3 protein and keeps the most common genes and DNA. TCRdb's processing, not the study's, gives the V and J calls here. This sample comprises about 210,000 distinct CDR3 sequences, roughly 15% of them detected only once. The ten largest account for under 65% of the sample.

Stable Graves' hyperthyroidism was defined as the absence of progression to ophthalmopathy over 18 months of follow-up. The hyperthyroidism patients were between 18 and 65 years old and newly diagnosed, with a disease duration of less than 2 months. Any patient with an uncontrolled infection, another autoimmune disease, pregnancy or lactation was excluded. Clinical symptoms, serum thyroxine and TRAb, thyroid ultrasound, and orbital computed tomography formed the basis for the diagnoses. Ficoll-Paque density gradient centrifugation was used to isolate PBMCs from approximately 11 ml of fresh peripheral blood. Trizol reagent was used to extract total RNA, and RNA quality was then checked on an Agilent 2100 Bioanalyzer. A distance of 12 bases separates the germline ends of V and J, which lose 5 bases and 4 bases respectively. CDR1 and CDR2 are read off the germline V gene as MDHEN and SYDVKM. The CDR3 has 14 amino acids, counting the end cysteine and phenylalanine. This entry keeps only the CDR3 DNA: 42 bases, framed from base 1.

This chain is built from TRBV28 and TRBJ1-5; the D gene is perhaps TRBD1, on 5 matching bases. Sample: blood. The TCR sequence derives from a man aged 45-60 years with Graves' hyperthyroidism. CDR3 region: CASSPRQRNQPQHF. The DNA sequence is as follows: TGTGCCAGCAGTCCCCGACAGAGGAATCAGCCCCAGCATTTT.